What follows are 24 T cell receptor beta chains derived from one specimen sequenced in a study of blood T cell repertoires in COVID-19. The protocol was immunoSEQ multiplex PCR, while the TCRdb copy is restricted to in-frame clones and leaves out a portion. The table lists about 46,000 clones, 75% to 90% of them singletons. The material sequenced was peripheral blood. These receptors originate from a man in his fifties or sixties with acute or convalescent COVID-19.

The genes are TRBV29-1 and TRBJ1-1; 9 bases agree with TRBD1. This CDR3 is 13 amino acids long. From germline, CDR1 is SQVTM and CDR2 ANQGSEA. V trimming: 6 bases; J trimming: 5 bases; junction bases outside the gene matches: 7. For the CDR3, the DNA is TGCAGCGTAGAAACAGGGGGCTGGACTGAAGCTTTCTTT. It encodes CSVETGGWTEAFF.

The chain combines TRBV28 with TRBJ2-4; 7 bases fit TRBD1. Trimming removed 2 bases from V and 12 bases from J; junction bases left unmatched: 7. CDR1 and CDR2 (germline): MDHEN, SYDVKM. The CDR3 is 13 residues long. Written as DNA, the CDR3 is TGTGCCAGCAGTTTAAACAGGGGCAGTGGTCAGTACTTC. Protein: CASSLNRGSGQYF.

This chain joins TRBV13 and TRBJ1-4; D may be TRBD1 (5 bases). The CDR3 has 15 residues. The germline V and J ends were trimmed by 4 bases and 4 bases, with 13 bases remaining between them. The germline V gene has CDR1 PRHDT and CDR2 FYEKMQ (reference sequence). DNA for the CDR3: TGTGCCAGCAGCTCGGTGGAGCAGGGTAATGAAAAACTGTTTTTT. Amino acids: CASSSVEQGNEKLFF.

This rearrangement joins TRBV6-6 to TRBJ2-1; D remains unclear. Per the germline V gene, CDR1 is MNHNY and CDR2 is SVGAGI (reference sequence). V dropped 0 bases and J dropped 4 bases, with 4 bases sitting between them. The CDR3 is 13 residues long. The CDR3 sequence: CASSYSSYNEQFF. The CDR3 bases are TGTGCCAGCAGTTACTCGTCATACAATGAGCAGTTCTTC.

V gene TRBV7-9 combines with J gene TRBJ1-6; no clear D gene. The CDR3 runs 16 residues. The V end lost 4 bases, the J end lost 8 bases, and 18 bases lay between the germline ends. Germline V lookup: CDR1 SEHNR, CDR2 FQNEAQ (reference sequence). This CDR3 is CASSSGPGSLDSPLHF. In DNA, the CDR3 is TGTGCCAGCAGCTCCGGTCCAGGTTCACTGGATTCACCCCTCCACTTT.

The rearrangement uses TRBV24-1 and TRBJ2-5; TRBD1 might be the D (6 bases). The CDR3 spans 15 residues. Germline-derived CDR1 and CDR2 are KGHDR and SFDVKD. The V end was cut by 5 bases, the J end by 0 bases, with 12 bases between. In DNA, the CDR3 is TGTGCCACCAGTGTAATTAGGGGGAACCAAGAGACCCAGTACTTC. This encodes CATSVIRGNQETQYF.

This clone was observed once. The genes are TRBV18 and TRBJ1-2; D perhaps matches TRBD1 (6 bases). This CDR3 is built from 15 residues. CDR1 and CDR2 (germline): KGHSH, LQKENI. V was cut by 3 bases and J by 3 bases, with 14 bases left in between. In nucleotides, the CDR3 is TGTGCCAGCTCACCCGCGGGGGGGCAAGACTATGGCTACACCTTC. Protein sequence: CASSPAGGQDYGYTF.

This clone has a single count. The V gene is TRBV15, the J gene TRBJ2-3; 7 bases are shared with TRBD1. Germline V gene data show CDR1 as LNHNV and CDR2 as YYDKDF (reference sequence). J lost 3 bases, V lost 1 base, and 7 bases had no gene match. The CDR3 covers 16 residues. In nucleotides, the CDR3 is TGTGCCACCAGCAGAGGGGACAGTCTGGGGACAGATACGCAGTATTTT. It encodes CATSRGDSLGTDTQYF.

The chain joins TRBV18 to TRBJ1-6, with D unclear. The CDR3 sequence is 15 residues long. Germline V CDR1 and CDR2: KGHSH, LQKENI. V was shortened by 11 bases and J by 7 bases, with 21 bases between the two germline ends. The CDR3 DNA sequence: TGTGCCTCAGCTAGTGTGTCGCTGAACAATTCACCCCTCCACTTT. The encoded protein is CASASVSLNNSPLHF.

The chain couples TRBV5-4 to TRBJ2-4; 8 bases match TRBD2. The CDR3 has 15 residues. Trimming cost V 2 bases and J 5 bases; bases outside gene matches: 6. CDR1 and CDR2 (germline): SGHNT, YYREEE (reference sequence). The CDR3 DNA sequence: TGTGCCAGCAGCTTAGGAGCGGGGGACCAAAACATTCAGTACTTC. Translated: CASSLGAGDQNIQYF.

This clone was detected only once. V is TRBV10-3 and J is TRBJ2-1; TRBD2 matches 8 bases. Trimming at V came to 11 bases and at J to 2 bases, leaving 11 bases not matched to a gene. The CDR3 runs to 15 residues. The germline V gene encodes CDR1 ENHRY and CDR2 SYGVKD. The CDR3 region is CAHMGAAGAYNEQFF. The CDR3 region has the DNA TGTGCCCACATGGGGGCAGCGGGAGCCTACAATGAGCAGTTCTTC.

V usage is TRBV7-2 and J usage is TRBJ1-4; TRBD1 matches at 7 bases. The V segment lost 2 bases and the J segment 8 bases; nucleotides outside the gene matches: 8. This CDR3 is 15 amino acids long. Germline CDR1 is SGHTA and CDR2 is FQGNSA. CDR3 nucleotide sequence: TGTGCCAGCAGCTTATCCGGGACAGCCGGCGAAAAACTGTTTTTT. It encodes CASSLSGTAGEKLFF.

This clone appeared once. The CDR3 DNA follows: TGTGCCAGCAGTTTAATCGGGGTAACGGGCTACACCTTC. This codes for CASSLIGVTGYTF. This rearrangement joins TRBV12-3 or TRBV12-4 to TRBJ1-2; D uncertain. Trimming shortened V by 2 bases and J by 8 bases, and 12 bases separated the two germline ends. The CDR3 totals 13 residues.

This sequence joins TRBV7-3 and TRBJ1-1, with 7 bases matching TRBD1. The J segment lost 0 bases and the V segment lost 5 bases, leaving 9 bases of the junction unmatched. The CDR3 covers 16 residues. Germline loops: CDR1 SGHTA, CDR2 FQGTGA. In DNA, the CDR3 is TGTGCCAGCAGCCAGATTTGGGACAGAATGAACACTGAAGCTTTCTTT. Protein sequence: CASSQIWDRMNTEAFF.

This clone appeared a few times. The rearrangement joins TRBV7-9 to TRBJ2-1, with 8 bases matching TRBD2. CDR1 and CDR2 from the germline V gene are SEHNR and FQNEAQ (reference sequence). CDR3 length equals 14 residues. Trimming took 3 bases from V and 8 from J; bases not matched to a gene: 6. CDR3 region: CASSFWTSFDEQFF. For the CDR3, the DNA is TGTGCCAGCAGCTTTTGGACTAGCTTCGATGAGCAGTTCTTC.

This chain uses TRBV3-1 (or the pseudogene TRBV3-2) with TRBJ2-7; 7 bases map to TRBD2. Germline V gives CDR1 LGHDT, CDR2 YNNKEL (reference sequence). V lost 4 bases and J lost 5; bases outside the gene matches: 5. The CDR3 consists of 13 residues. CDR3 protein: CASSRRTSDEQYF. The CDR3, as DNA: TGTGCCAGCAGCCGCAGAACTAGCGACGAGCAGTACTTC.

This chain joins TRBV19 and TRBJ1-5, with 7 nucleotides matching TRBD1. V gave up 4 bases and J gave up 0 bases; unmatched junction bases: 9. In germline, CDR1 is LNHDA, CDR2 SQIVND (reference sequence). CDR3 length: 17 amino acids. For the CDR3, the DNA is TGTGCCAGTAGTACCTCTCAGCAGGGGGTTAGCAATCAGCCCCAGCATTTT. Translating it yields CASSTSQQGVSNQPQHF.

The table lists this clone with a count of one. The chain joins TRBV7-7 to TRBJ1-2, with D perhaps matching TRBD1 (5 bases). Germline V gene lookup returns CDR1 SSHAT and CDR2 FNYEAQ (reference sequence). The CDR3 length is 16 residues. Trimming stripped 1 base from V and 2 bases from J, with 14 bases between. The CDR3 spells CASSLVEDKTNYGYTF. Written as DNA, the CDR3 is TGTGCCAGCAGCTTAGTTGAGGACAAGACGAACTATGGCTACACCTTC.

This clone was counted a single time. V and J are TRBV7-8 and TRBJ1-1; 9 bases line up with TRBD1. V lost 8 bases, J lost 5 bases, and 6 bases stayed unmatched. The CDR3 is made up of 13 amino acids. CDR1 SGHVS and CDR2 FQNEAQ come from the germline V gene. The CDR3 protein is CASVGTGPTEAFF. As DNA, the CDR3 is TGTGCCAGCGTGGGGACAGGGCCGACTGAAGCTTTCTTT.

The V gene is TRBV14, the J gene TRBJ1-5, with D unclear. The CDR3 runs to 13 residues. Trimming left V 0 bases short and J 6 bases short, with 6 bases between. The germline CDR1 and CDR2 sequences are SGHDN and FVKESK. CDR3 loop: CASSQDAVQPQHF. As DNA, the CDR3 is TGTGCCAGCAGCCAAGATGCAGTTCAGCCCCAGCATTTT.

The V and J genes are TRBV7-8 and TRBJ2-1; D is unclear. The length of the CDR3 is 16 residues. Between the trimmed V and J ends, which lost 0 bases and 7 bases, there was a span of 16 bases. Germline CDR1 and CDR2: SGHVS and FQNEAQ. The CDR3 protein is CASSLAVGPPFNEQFF. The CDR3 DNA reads TGTGCCAGCAGCTTAGCCGTCGGTCCTCCCTTTAATGAGCAGTTCTTC.

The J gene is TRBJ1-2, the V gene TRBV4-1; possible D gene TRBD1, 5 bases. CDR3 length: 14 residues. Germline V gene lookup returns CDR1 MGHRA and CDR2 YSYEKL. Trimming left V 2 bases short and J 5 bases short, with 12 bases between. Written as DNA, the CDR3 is TGCGCCAGCAGCCAATTACAGGAGCTTTATGGCTACACCTTC. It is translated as CASSQLQELYGYTF.

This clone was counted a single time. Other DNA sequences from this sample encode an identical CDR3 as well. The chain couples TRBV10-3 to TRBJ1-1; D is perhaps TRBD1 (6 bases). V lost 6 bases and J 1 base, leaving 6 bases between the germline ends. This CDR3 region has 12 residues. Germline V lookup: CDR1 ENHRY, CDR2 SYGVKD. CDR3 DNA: TGTGCCATCAGACAGGGGAACACTGAAGCTTTCTTT. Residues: CAIRQGNTEAFF.

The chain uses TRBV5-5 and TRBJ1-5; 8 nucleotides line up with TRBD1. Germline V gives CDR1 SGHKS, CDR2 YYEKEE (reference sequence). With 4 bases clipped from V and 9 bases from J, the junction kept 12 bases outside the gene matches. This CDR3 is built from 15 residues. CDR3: CASSPGQGARGPQHF. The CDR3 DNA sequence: TGTGCCAGCAGCCCCGGTCAGGGGGCGCGTGGGCCCCAGCATTTT.